A selection of T cell receptor beta chains follows, all from one sample in a study of tumor T cells in aggressive B-cell lymphoma. Libraries were prepared by immunoSEQ multiplex PCR; TCRdb keeps only in-frame clonotypes and omits some of them. The table shows around 5,000 clones, with roughly 90% occurring only once. Material for sequencing was tumor tissue. The receptors originated from an adult with diffuse large B cell lymphoma. CDR3s include the opening cysteine and the closing phenylalanine or tryptophan. A D gene is named only where the DNA matches it firmly. Where a row states a size, it is once, few, many or the class of an expanded clone; other rows omit it.

V gene	clone size	J gene	D gene	CDR3 protein	CDR3 DNA
TRBV5-1	-	TRBJ2-5	TRBD1	CASRRQGMDQETQYF	TGCGCCAGCAGACGACAGGGAATGGACCAAGAGACCCAGTACTTC
TRBV2	-	TRBJ1-5	TRBD1	CASGQGIDQPQHF	TGTGCCAGCGGACAGGGGATAGATCAGCCCCAGCATTTT
TRBV19	-	TRBJ1-4	TRBD1	CASREWTGPSQEKLFF	TGTGCCAGTAGGGAATGGACAGGGCCCTCTCAAGAAAAACTGTTTTTT
TRBV11-3	-	TRBJ1-6	-	CASSLAIGGADSPLHF	TGTGCCAGCAGCTTAGCCATTGGGGGGGCCGATTCACCCCTCCACTTT
TRBV19	-	TRBJ1-1	-	CASSMGGTEAFF	TGTGCCAGTAGTATGGGGGGAACTGAAGCTTTCTTT
TRBV4-2	once	TRBJ1-6	-	CASSQDLRRSSYNSPLHF	TGTGCCAGCAGCCAAGATCTTAGGCGGAGCTCCTATAATTCACCCCTCCACTTT
TRBV2	few	TRBJ2-3	-	CASSELSAADTQYF	TGTGCCAGCAGTGAATTGTCAGCGGCAGATACGCAGTATTTT
TRBV4-3	-	TRBJ2-7	TRBD1	CASSPGTGMNEQYF	TGCGCCAGCAGCCCTGGGACAGGGATGAACGAGCAGTACTTC
TRBV21-1	few	TRBJ2-7	-	CASRIVGQIYEQYF	TGTGCCAGCAGAATTGTGGGACAGATTTACGAGCAGTACTTC
TRBV7-9	-	TRBJ1-3	-	CASSLTVGTAGTIYF	TGTGCCAGCAGCTTAACTGTGGGTACCGCGGGGACCATATATTTT
TRBV14	-	TRBJ1-1	-	CASTAGWGTEAFF	TGTGCCAGCACAGCAGGGTGGGGCACTGAAGCTTTCTTT
TRBV7-2	-	TRBJ2-7	TRBD1	CASSHPLGGSEQYF	TGTGCCAGCAGCCACCCCTTAGGGGGCAGCGAGCAGTACTTC
TRBV6-5	-	TRBJ1-1	-	CASSLTPPNTEAFF	TGTGCCAGCAGTCTGACACCGCCGAACACTGAAGCTTTTTTT
TRBV6-6	-	TRBJ1-1	TRBD1	CASRSGTVRTEAFF	TGTGCCAGCAGATCCGGGACAGTGCGCACTGAAGCTTTCTTT
TRBV19	-	TRBJ2-6	-	CASSPGTTGANVLTF	TGTGCCAGTAGTCCCGGGACAACTGGGGCCAACGTCCTGACTTTC
TRBV20-1	-	TRBJ1-4	-	CSAPVGEKLFF	TGCAGTGCCCCGGTCGGTGAAAAACTGTTTTTT
TRBV28	-	TRBJ1-1	-	CASSFLSLGGTEAFF	TGTGCCAGCAGTTTCCTCAGTCTGGGGGGCACTGAAGCTTTCTTT
TRBV7-3	-	TRBJ2-7	-	CASSLIAGSYEQYF	TGTGCCAGCAGCTTAATCGCGGGGTCCTACGAGCAGTACTTC
TRBV7-2	-	TRBJ1-6	-	CASSLAGRWNNSPLHF	TGTGCCAGCAGCTTAGCGGGGAGGTGGAATAATTCACCCCTCCACTTT
TRBV6-1	-	TRBJ1-2	-	CASTEGGRLGGYTF	TGTGCCAGCACCGAAGGAGGAAGGTTGGGTGGCTACACCTTC
TRBV5-1	once	TRBJ1-4	-	CASSLGRATNEKLFF	TGCGCCAGCAGCTTGGGACGGGCAACTAATGAAAAACTGTTTTTT
TRBV7-9	-	TRBJ1-1	-	CASSLVGVNTEAFF	TGTGCCAGCAGCTTAGTAGGGGTGAACACTGAAGCTTTCTTT
TRBV11-1	-	TRBJ1-4	TRBD1	CASSSTGVGEKLFF	TGTGCCAGCAGCTCGACAGGGGTCGGCGAAAAACTGTTTTTT
TRBV4-3	-	TRBJ2-1	-	CASSQVHGDPYNEQFF	TGCGCCAGCAGCCAAGTTCACGGGGATCCCTACAATGAGCAGTTCTTC
TRBV5-1	-	TRBJ2-5	-	CASSFQEVQETQYF	TGCGCCAGCAGCTTCCAAGAGGTCCAAGAGACCCAGTACTTC
TRBV4-3	-	TRBJ2-7	-	CASSQDREQYF	TGCGCCAGCAGCCAAGACAGGGAGCAGTACTTC
TRBV9	once	TRBJ1-6	TRBD1	CASSLQGRSPLHF	TGTGCCAGCAGCCTACAGGGGCGGTCACCCCTCCACTTT
TRBV7-9	-	TRBJ2-1	TRBD1	CASKGQSDNEQFF	TGTGCCAGCAAGGGACAGTCTGACAATGAGCAGTTCTTC
TRBV18	-	TRBJ2-5	-	CANSKSLGETQYF	TGTGCCAACTCAAAGAGCCTCGGGGAGACCCAGTACTTC
TRBV29-1	-	TRBJ2-7	-	CSLQSTGGGSGQYF	TGCAGCCTTCAATCGACTGGTGGGGGGTCGGGGCAGTACTTC
TRBV18	-	TRBJ2-1	-	CASSPLGRTNLNEQFF	TGTGCCAGCTCACCATTAGGAAGAACTAATCTCAATGAGCAGTTCTTC
TRBV6-5	-	TRBJ1-2	-	CASSRQIANYGYTF	TGTGCCAGCAGTCGACAGATAGCTAACTATGGCTACACCTTC
TRBV2	few	TRBJ1-6	-	CASRGQLDSPLHF	TGTGCCAGCAGAGGACAGTTAGATTCACCCCTCCACTTT
TRBV4-3	-	TRBJ2-2	-	CASSQAGPGELFF	TGCGCCAGCAGCCAAGCAGGTCCCGGGGAGCTGTTTTTT
TRBV29-1	-	TRBJ2-3	TRBD2	CSVPRGSGVTDTQYF	TGCAGCGTACCCCGGGGTAGCGGGGTTACAGATACGCAGTATTTT
TRBV18	-	TRBJ1-4	TRBD1	CASSEGQGARGEKLFF	TGTGCCAGCTCAGAGGGACAGGGGGCGCGAGGTGAAAAACTGTTTTTT
TRBV19	-	TRBJ2-7	TRBD1	CASSLQGAYEQYF	TGTGCCAGTAGCCTACAGGGGGCCTACGAGCAGTACTTC
TRBV7-9	-	TRBJ2-2	-	CASSSPYGGSVGGELFF	TGTGCCAGCAGCTCGCCGTACGGGGGTAGCGTAGGAGGGGAGCTGTTTTTT
TRBV28	-	TRBJ1-4	-	CASSRGREKLFF	TGTGCCAGCAGCCGGGGGAGGGAAAAACTGTTTTTT
TRBV11-3	few	TRBJ2-7	TRBD1	CASSLGDRGREQYF	TGTGCCAGCAGCTTAGGGGACAGGGGGCGCGAGCAGTACTTC